These 17 T cell receptor beta chains were all obtained from the same sample, sequenced in a study of identical twins. MiXCR, applied by TCRdb to the 5' RACE reads, yields one record per CDR3 protein. Of around 1.7 million distinct CDR3 sequences in the sample, around 33% were seen once. Material: cord blood. These receptors originate from a newborn girl in good health.

The V and J genes are TRBV25-1 and TRBJ1-3, with 7 bases identical to TRBD1. Germline-derived CDR1 and CDR2 are MGHDK and SYGVNS. The CDR3 contains 14 residues. The V gene end was trimmed by 9 bases and the J gene end by 8 bases; junction bases not matched to a gene: 13. CDR3 in amino acids: CASSSWAGGDTIYF. Here the CDR3 DNA reads TGTGCCAGTTCCTCTTGGGCAGGGGGAGACACCATATATTTT.

This clonotype was seen a few times. The V call is TRBV12-3 or TRBV12-4, the J call TRBJ2-3; D is unclear. The length of the CDR3 is 15 residues. V lost 1 base and J 3 bases, leaving 11 bases between the germline ends. In DNA form, the CDR3 reads TGTGCCAGCAGTTTAGACGTCAGTAGGACAGATACGCAGTATTTT. Translating it yields CASSLDVSRTDTQYF.

J is TRBJ1-3 and V is TRBV3-1; D gene uncertain. Germline CDR1 and CDR2: LGHDT and YNNKEL (reference sequence). Trimming pared 7 bases from V and 4 bases from J, leaving 8 bases between. The CDR3 is 12 amino acids. CDR3 loop: CASTLSGNTIYF. The CDR3 DNA follows: TGTGCCAGCACCTTGTCGGGAAACACCATATATTTT. Filled out from reference TRBV3-1 and TRBJ1-3, the complete variable domain reads DTAVSQTPKYLVTQMGNDKSIKCEQNLGHDTMYWYKQDSKKFLKIMFSYNNKELIINETVPNRFSPKSPDKAHLNLHINSLELGDSAVYFCASTLSGNTIYFGEGSWLTVV.

This clonotype was picked up a small number of times. The chain is built from TRBV10-3 and TRBJ2-7; 9 positions match TRBD1. Germline values: CDR1 ENHRY, CDR2 SYGVKD. The CDR3 extends over 13 amino acids. The V gene end was trimmed by 10 bases and the J gene end by 5 bases; junction bases not matched to a gene: 9. CDR3 DNA sequence: TGTGCCACTCGTGGGACAGGGAACGACGAGCAGTACTTC. Residues: CATRGTGNDEQYF.

The rearrangement uses TRBV12-3 or TRBV12-4 and TRBJ2-3, with 7 positions matching TRBD1. CDR3 length: 18 amino acids. The junction had 10 bases not matched to a gene; V was cut back by 0 bases and J by 1 base. The CDR3 sequence: CASSLAGGFILGTDTQYF. The CDR3 nucleotides read TGTGCCAGCAGTTTAGCAGGGGGCTTTATTTTGGGCACAGATACGCAGTATTTT.

The chain is built from TRBV28 and TRBJ1-4; D not resolved. The CDR3 loop spans 14 amino acids. Germline V gene sequence: CDR1 MDHEN, CDR2 SYDVKM. Deletions cut 3 bases from V and 9 bases from J, with 14 bases between. This CDR3 reads CASSLRMEPQKLFF. The DNA of the CDR3 is TGTGCCAGCAGTTTGAGGATGGAGCCACAAAAACTGTTTTTT.

Note on this clonotype: A much larger clone is a single base away; this may be a read error. This chain links TRBV6-2 or TRBV6-3 with TRBJ2-1; 14 bases agree with TRBD2. The CDR3 is 20 amino acids. The ends lost 0 bases at V and 0 bases at J; junction bases unmatched: 7. Germline V CDR1 and CDR2: MNHEY, SVGEGT. The DNA of the CDR3 is TGTGCCAGCAGTTACTCAGGACTAGCGGGGGGCCTAGGCTCCTACAATGAGCAGTTCTTC. Translated: CASSYSGLAGGLGSYNEQFF.

This chain links TRBV2 with TRBJ2-1; TRBD1 is a possible D gene (6 bases). The J call could be wrong; TRBJ2-7 is a better fit for the DNA end. Germline lookup yields CDR1 SNHLY and CDR2 FYNNEI. This CDR3 comprises 15 residues. DNA of the CDR3: TGTGCCAGCAGGGCCCGGGACAACTCCTACAATGAGCAGTACTTC. It translates to CASRARDNSYNEQYF.

This clonotype came up many times. The genes are TRBV5-1 and TRBJ2-7; perhaps D is TRBD1 or TRBD2 (5 bases each). The CDR3 is 14 amino acids. Trimming stripped 4 bases from V and 2 bases from J, with 13 bases between. In germline, CDR1 is SGHRS, CDR2 YFSETQ. The CDR3 nucleotides read TGCGCCAGCAGCCCCGGGACGTTGGCCTACGAGCAGTACTTC. Its protein is CASSPGTLAYEQYF.

In its sample, this clonotype was seen a few times. The chain uses TRBV20-1 and TRBJ1-4; D is unclear. Germline V gene data show CDR1 as DFQATT and CDR2 as SNEGSKA (reference sequence). Trimming removed 1 base from V and 10 bases from J, with 7 bases in between. The CDR3 extends over 11 amino acids. DNA for the CDR3: TGCAGTGCTAGAGGTAGTCGAAAACTGTTTTTT. Its translation: CSARGSRKLFF.

This clonotype has just a few counts. The J gene is TRBJ1-1, the V gene TRBV29-1; D gene ambiguous. V was trimmed by 7 bases and J by 1 base, leaving 16 bases between them. This CDR3 is 14 amino acids long. From germline, CDR1 is SQVTM and CDR2 ANQGSEA. CDR3 protein: CSARLNRANTEAFF. Written as DNA, the CDR3 is TGCAGCGCGAGGCTTAACCGGGCGAACACTGAAGCTTTCTTT.

In its sample, this clonotype was seen a few times. V is TRBV7-2 and J is TRBJ1-6, with D maybe TRBD1 (5 bases). V lost 1 base, J lost 9 bases, and 10 bases lay in between. This CDR3 has 14 amino acids. Germline V gene lookup returns CDR1 SGHTA and CDR2 FQGNSA. The CDR3 loop is CASSLDRRGSPLHF. The DNA for the CDR3 is TGTGCCAGCAGCTTAGACAGGAGGGGTTCACCCCTCCACTTT. The full variable domain, completed using reference TRBV7-2 and TRBJ1-6, is GAGVSQSPSNKVTEKGKDVELRCDPISGHTALYWYRQSLGQGLEFLIYFQGNSAPDKSGLPSDRFSAERTGGSVSTLTIQRTQQEDSAVYLCASSLDRRGSPLHFGNGTRLTVT.

This chain joins TRBV15 and TRBJ2-1; D may be TRBD1 or TRBD2 (5 bases each). The DNA end is more similar to TRBJ2-7, so the J call may be wrong. The CDR3 length is 15 residues. Germline V lookup: CDR1 LNHNV, CDR2 YYDKDF (reference sequence). The CDR3 here is CATSSRESSYNEQYF. CDR3 sequence (DNA): TGTGCCACCAGCAGCAGGGAGAGCTCCTACAATGAGCAGTACTTC.

This chain joins TRBV20-1 and TRBJ2-3; the match to TRBD2 covers 9 bases. Unmatched junction bases numbered 18, after V lost 4 bases and J lost 1 base. The CDR3 length is 19 residues. The germline V gene has CDR1 DFQATT and CDR2 SNEGSKA (reference sequence). The CDR3 DNA reads TGCAGTGCTATCCCTTCCCGGGGCGGGGGGGCGAGGGGCACAGATACGCAGTATTTT. Residues: CSAIPSRGGGARGTDTQYF.

The V and J genes are TRBV28 and TRBJ2-3, with 12 bases that match TRBD2. The germline V gene has CDR1 MDHEN and CDR2 SYDVKM. This CDR3 has 15 residues. With V trimmed by 3 bases and J by 6 bases, 4 bases remained unmatched. The CDR3 protein is CASSFYLAGGDTQYF. CDR3 in DNA: TGTGCCAGCAGTTTTTATCTAGCGGGAGGGGATACGCAGTATTTT. The full variable domain, its missing parts supplied by reference TRBV28 and TRBJ2-3, is DVKVTQSSRYLVKRTGEKVFLECVQDMDHENMFWYRQDPGLGLRLIYFSYDVKMKEKGDIPEGYSVSREKKERFSLILESASTNQTSMYLCASSFYLAGGDTQYFGPGTRLTVL.

This clonotype was found once. The chain combines TRBV10-3 with TRBJ2-1, with D hard to call. The CDR3 is made up of 12 amino acids. V was clipped by 11 bases and J by 13 bases, with 21 bases between them. Germline loops: CDR1 ENHRY, CDR2 SYGVKD. As DNA, the CDR3 is TGTGCCGTATCGGGCCAATCGGAGACCCAGTTCTTC. This codes for CAVSGQSETQFF.

This clonotype came up a few times. The V and J genes are TRBV20-1 and TRBJ1-2; D gene uncertain. CDR3 length equals 16 residues. V dropped 0 bases and J dropped 5 bases, with 19 bases sitting between them. Germline V gene lookup returns CDR1 DFQATT and CDR2 SNEGSKA (reference sequence). This CDR3 reads CSARDRPATAGYGYTF. The CDR3, as DNA: TGCAGTGCTAGAGATCGTCCAGCAACTGCCGGATATGGCTACACCTTC.